This is a list of T cell receptor beta chains from one sample in a study of monozygotic twins with inflammatory bowel disease. TCRdb reprocessed the 5' RACE reads and keeps a single row for each CDR3 protein, giving no DNA. This sample's table reports roughly 200,000 distinct CDR3 sequences. Sequencing input: blood. All receptors derive from a human donor with ulcerative colitis or Crohn's disease, or a healthy co-twin of an affected twin (not recorded which). CDR3s include the opening cysteine and the closing phenylalanine or tryptophan.

j_call v_call cdr3_aa
TRBJ2-1 TRBV3-1 CASSQARTGANEQFF
TRBJ1-5 TRBV5-1 CASSAGTGDFQPQHF
TRBJ1-1 TRBV28 CASSFVRENTEAFF
TRBJ1-1 TRBV5-1 CASSVDTNTEAFF
TRBJ1-2 TRBV6-6 CASITSTANYGYTF
TRBJ2-2 TRBV6-4 CASSPKQELNTGELFF
TRBJ1-1 TRBV5-5 CASSSFGGTEAFF
TRBJ1-5 TRBV6-6 CAIMRGSNQPQHF
TRBJ2-3 TRBV12-3/TRBV12-4 CASSLRLAASTDTQYF
TRBJ1-1 TRBV5-1 CASSLGGAGTEAFF
TRBJ2-7 TRBV7-9 CASSPSGRVEQYF
TRBJ2-1 TRBV7-2 CASSRDRASSYNEQFF
TRBJ2-7 TRBV11-2 CASSLGPAVGGQNEQYF
TRBJ2-1 TRBV5-1 CASSPLGTSGAEQFF
TRBJ1-2 TRBV7-9 CASSFPGKANYGYTF
TRBJ1-5 TRBV7-9 CASSRTRSDGNQPQHF
TRBJ2-7 TRBV18 CASSPVQGIIEQYF
TRBJ2-2 TRBV12-3/TRBV12-4 CASSEWGEGGELFF
TRBJ2-7 TRBV5-1 CASSQDSNYEQYF
TRBJ1-5 TRBV28 CASSYGGARNQPQHF
TRBJ1-5 TRBV7-9 CASSPGGQGQPQHF
TRBJ2-1 TRBV12-3/TRBV12-4 CASSPTSGVDNEQFF
TRBJ2-3 TRBV2 CATPIVRGRSTDTQYF
TRBJ2-2 TRBV5-1 CASTLYGTGYTGELFF
TRBJ2-1 TRBV10-3 CAISDRSHNEQFF
TRBJ2-2 TRBV5-1 CASSLTGVNTGELFF
TRBJ2-1 TRBV6-5 CASSYSAGPNEQFF
TRBJ2-3 TRBV29-1 CSVGGQEGTDTQYF
TRBJ1-1 TRBV6-1 CASSKTGNTEAFF
TRBJ2-7 TRBV6-1 CASTRTATDPYEQYF
TRBJ2-5 TRBV27 CASRTGSVETQYF
TRBJ2-5 TRBV5-6 CASSSGTVETQYF
TRBJ1-5 TRBV2 CASSPLRSNQPQHF
TRBJ1-5 TRBV18 CASSPLEGVEPQHF
TRBJ2-2 TRBV20-1 CSAYREAGELFF
TRBJ1-2 TRBV4-1 CASSQDRGRVLFGYTF
TRBJ2-5 TRBV10-2 CASSQGAKETQYF
TRBJ2-7 TRBV7-2 CASRSGGATYEQYF
TRBJ2-1 TRBV5-1 CASSLVAASSYNEQFF
TRBJ1-6 TRBV6-5 CASSYYGSPLHF
TRBJ2-3 TRBV7-2 CASSRLAGGIGDTQYF
TRBJ2-1 TRBV9 CASSGGQGRIQFF
TRBJ1-1 TRBV29-1 CSVVKGLGTEAFF
TRBJ1-5 TRBV14 CASSQDGGPEPQHF
TRBJ2-3 TRBV5-1 CASSTTSGPLIADTQYF
TRBJ1-1 TRBV7-2 CASSLQGGSTEAFF
TRBJ1-3 TRBV5-1 CASSLAAITGRNTIYF
TRBJ1-2 TRBV19 CASSIGTGGFVSYGYTF
TRBJ2-5 TRBV5-5 CASNPMRGAVETQYF
TRBJ2-7 TRBV12-3/TRBV12-4 CASSFRYEQYF
TRBJ1-1 TRBV14 CASSYKSGSPEAFF
TRBJ2-5 TRBV5-1 CASSHYPTGPKQETQYF
TRBJ2-5 TRBV7-3 CASSNQETQYF
TRBJ1-1 TRBV20-1 CSALELGVRTEAFF
TRBJ2-5 TRBV6-5 CASSYSGSGWETQYF
TRBJ2-1 TRBV24-1 CATSDSVGAYNEQFF
TRBJ1-6 TRBV5-1 CASNPGQGNSPLHF
TRBJ2-7 TRBV4-2 CASSAGPREKSYEQYF